This passage covers 16 T cell receptor beta chains from one sample sequenced in a study of T cell responses to AZD1222 COVID-19 vaccine. Repertoires were generated with immunoSEQ multiplex PCR, while TCRdb's copy carries only in-frame clones and drops some. The sample contains tens of thousands of clones, about 80% of which appear only once. Sequencing used peripheral blood, obtained 28 days after the second AZD1222 dose. The receptors stem from an adult who received the AZD1222 COVID-19 vaccine.

The chain has TRBV30 and TRBJ1-1, with 9 bases aligning to TRBD1. From germline, CDR1 is GTSNPN and CDR2 SVGIG (reference sequence). The junction had 4 bases not matched to a gene; V was cut back by 3 bases and J by 5 bases. The CDR3 extends over 13 amino acids. The CDR3 loop is CAWSRDRDTEAFF. For the CDR3, the DNA is TGTGCCTGGAGCCGGGACAGGGATACTGAAGCTTTCTTT.

This sequence joins TRBV6-6 and TRBJ2-7; 7 bases are a match to TRBD1. This CDR3 is 15 amino acids long. Germline CDR1 and CDR2: MNHNY and SVGAGI (reference sequence). Trimming cost V 2 bases and J 5 bases; bases outside gene matches: 9. CDR3 region: CASSYSIDRVDEQYF. The CDR3 DNA sequence: TGTGCCAGCAGTTACAGCATCGACAGGGTAGACGAGCAGTACTTC.

J is TRBJ1-5 and V is TRBV18; TRBD1 is a possible D gene (6 bases). Germline assignment: CDR1 KGHSH and CDR2 LQKENI. This CDR3 region has 13 residues. Trimming removed 6 bases at V and 3 bases at J, with 9 bases between. The CDR3 loop is CASSTGPNQPQHF. The CDR3 DNA is TGTGCCAGCTCCACAGGGCCCAATCAGCCCCAGCATTTT.

This clone has a single count. The chain carries TRBV7-6 and TRBJ1-2; TRBD1 matches 7 bases. The J segment lost 6 bases and the V segment lost 4 bases, leaving 8 bases of the junction unmatched. The germline V gene has CDR1 SGHVS and CDR2 FNYEAQ. CDR3 size: 14 residues. In DNA form, the CDR3 reads TGTGCCAGCAGCTCCTTGACAGGGATTAATGGCTACACCTTC. The encoded protein is CASSSLTGINGYTF.

This clone was seen more than once but under ten times. Other DNA sequences of this sample code for an identical CDR3. This chain connects TRBV4-1 to TRBJ2-7; D possibly corresponds to TRBD1 (6 bases). The CDR3 is made up of 14 amino acids. Germline CDR1 MGHRA, CDR2 YSYEKL. Trimming took 1 base from V and 5 from J, leaving 12 bases between them. The CDR3 nucleotides read TGCGCCAGCAGCCAAGGAACAGGGTCCCACGAGCAGTACTTC. Amino acid sequence: CASSQGTGSHEQYF.

The V call is TRBV28, the J call TRBJ2-7; TRBD1 agrees at 7 bases. Germline V gene sequence: CDR1 MDHEN, CDR2 SYDVKM. The CDR3 is 16 residues long. V shed 7 bases and J 0 bases; nucleotides not matched to a gene: 12. The CDR3 region has the DNA TGTGCCAGCACTCCTCTGGGGACAGATCTCTCCTACGAGCAGTACTTC. It codes for CASTPLGTDLSYEQYF.

V gene TRBV16 combines with J gene TRBJ1-2; possibly TRBD1 for D (5 bases). CDR3 length: 16 residues. Looked up from germline, CDR1 is KGHSY and CDR2 is FQNENV. V was clipped by 0 bases and J by 1 base, with 12 bases between them. The CDR3 is CASSQSRQGLNYGYTF. For the CDR3, the DNA is TGTGCCAGCAGCCAATCGAGGCAGGGCCTTAACTATGGCTACACCTTC.

This clone has just one count. V is TRBV5-1 and J is TRBJ2-5, with D unresolved. The CDR3 is 13 residues long. The V gene lost 1 base and the J gene lost 5 bases, with 9 bases spanning the gap. Looked up from germline, CDR1 is SGHRS and CDR2 is YFSETQ. The CDR3 is CASSLSSFETQYF. The CDR3 DNA reads TGCGCCAGCAGCTTGAGTAGCTTTGAGACCCAGTACTTC.

This CDR3 reads CASSYSRGGVEHGELFF. The CDR3 DNA reads as TGTGCCAGCAGTTACTCCAGGGGGGGTGTGGAACACGGGGAGCTGTTTTTT. The chain has TRBV6-2 or TRBV6-3 and TRBJ2-2, with D perhaps TRBD1 or TRBD2 (7 bases each). The V end was cut by 0 bases, the J end by 7 bases, with 18 bases between. CDR1 is MNHEY, CDR2 SVGEGT, per germline. This CDR3 spans 17 amino acids.

The chain carries TRBV6-6 and TRBJ1-2; no clear D gene. The CDR3 covers 13 residues. Deletions cut 5 bases from V and 4 bases from J, with 11 bases between. The V gene's germline CDR1 is MNHNY and CDR2 SVGAGI (reference sequence). In nucleotides, the CDR3 is TGTGCCAGCAGTCCGAGGAGCTCCTATGGCTACACCTTC. This sequence encodes CASSPRSSYGYTF.

The chain recombines TRBV10-3 with TRBJ1-1; TRBD1 aligns across 12 bases. This CDR3 contains 15 residues. Trimming cost V 9 bases and J 5 bases; bases outside gene matches: 10. Germline CDR1 is ENHRY and CDR2 is SYGVKD. CDR3 in DNA: TGTGCCATTACCGGGACAGGGGGCAATATGACTGAAGCTTTCTTT. Its translation: CAITGTGGNMTEAFF.

V and J are TRBV18 and TRBJ2-7; 7 bases are a match to TRBD1. V shed 3 bases and J 4 bases; nucleotides not matched to a gene: 3. This CDR3 is built from 13 residues. The germline gives CDR1 KGHSH, CDR2 LQKENI. This chain's CDR3 is CASSPGQSYEQYF. The DNA for the CDR3 is TGTGCCAGCTCACCGGGACAGAGTTACGAGCAGTACTTC.

This chain connects TRBV18 to TRBJ2-1, with D tentatively TRBD2 (6 bases). The V gene lost 4 bases and the J gene lost 0 bases, with 10 bases spanning the gap. Per germline, CDR1 KGHSH and CDR2 LQKENI. This CDR3 spans 15 amino acids. The CDR3 sequence: CASSLRDSSYNEQFF. The CDR3 region has the DNA TGTGCCAGCTCACTCCGGGACTCCTCCTACAATGAGCAGTTCTTC.

The sample holds a few counts of this clone. The chain joins TRBV9 to TRBJ1-3; D is perhaps TRBD1 (5 bases). V lost 3 bases and J lost 0, with 10 bases in between. CDR1 is SGDLS, CDR2 YYNGEE, per germline. There are 15 residues in the CDR3. The CDR3 DNA reads TGTGCCAGCAGCGCCCGAGGGGACTCTGGAAACACCATATATTTT. Amino acids: CASSARGDSGNTIYF.

This clone was counted once. The genes are TRBV9 and TRBJ2-1, with 14 bases fitting TRBD2. From germline, CDR1 is SGDLS and CDR2 YYNGEE. The CDR3 is made up of 15 amino acids. V lost 3 bases and J lost 12; bases outside the gene matches: 8. The CDR3 sequence: CASSAGLAGAGRQFF. CDR3 in DNA: TGTGCCAGCAGCGCGGGACTAGCGGGGGCCGGGAGGCAGTTCTTC.

The chain employs TRBV6-1 and TRBJ1-4, with a possible D match to TRBD1 (6 bases). The ends were cut back, 3 bases at V and 6 bases at J, with 14 bases in the middle. This CDR3 spans 15 amino acids. Germline CDR1 and CDR2: MNHNS and SASEGT. The CDR3 DNA follows: TGTGCCAGCAGTGAGATAGGGGGAGTTTATGAAAAACTGTTTTTT. Amino acid sequence: CASSEIGGVYEKLFF.